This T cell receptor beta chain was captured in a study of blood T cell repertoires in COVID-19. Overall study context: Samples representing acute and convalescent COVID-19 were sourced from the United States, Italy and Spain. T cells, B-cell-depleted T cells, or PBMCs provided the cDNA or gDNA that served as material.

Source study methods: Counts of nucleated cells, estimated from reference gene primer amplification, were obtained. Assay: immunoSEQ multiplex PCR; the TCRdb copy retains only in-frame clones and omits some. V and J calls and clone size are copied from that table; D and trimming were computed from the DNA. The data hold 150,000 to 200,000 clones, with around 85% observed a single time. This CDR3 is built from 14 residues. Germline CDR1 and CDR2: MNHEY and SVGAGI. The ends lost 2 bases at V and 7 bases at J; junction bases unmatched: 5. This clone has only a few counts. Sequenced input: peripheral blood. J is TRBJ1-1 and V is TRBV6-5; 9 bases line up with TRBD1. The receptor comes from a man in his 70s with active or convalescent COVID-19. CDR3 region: CASSYPDRGSEAFF. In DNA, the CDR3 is TGTGCCAGCAGTTACCCGGACAGGGGAAGTGAAGCTTTCTTT.